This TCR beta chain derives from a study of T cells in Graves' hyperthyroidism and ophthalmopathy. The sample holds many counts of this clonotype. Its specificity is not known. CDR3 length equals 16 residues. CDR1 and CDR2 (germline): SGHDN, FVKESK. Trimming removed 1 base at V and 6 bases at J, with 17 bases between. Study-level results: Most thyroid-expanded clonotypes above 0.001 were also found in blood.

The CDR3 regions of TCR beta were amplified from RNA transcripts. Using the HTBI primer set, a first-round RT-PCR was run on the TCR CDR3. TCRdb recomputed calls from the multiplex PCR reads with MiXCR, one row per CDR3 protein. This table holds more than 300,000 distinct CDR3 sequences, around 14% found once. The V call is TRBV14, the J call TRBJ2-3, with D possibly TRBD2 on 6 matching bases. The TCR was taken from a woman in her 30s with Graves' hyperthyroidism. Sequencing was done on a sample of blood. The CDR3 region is CASSQVRRDHVDTQYF. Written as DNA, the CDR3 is TGTGCCAGCAGCCAAGTCCGGCGGGATCACGTGGATACGCAGTATTTT.